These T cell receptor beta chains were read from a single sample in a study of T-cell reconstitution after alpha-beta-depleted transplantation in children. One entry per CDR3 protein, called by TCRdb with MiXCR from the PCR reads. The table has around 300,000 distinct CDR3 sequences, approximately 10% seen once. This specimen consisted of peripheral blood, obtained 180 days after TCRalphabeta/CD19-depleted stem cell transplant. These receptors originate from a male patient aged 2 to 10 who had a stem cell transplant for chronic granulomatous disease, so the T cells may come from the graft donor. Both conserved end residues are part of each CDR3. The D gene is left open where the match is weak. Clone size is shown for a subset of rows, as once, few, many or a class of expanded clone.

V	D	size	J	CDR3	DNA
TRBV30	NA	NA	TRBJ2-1	CAWSRGATYNEQFF	TGTGCCTGGAGTCGGGGAGCCACCTACAATGAGCAGTTCTTC
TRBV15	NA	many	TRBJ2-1	CATSSQLGNEQFF	TGTGCCACCAGCTCCCAGCTGGGAAATGAGCAGTTCTTC
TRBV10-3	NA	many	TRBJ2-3	CAISDPGSTDTQYF	TGTGCCATCAGTGATCCAGGTTCCACAGATACGCAGTATTTT
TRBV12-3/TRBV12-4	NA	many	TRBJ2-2	CASDEQGNGELFF	TGTGCCAGCGACGAGCAGGGAAACGGGGAGCTGTTTTTT
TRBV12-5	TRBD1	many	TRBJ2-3	CASGLVLGQGADTQYF	TGTGCTAGTGGTTTGGTCCTAGGACAGGGCGCAGATACGCAGTATTTT
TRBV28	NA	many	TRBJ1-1	CASKPGSLNTEAFF	TGTGCCAGCAAACCAGGGAGCTTGAACACTGAAGCTTTCTTT
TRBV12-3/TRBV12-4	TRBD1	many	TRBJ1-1	CASSFWDRGSEAFF	TGTGCCAGCAGTTTTTGGGACAGGGGTTCTGAAGCTTTCTTT
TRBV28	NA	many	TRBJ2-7	CASSFDSDDNYEQYF	TGTGCCAGCAGTTTCGACAGCGATGACAACTACGAGCAGTACTTC
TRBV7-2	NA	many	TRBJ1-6	CASSKMGTLLNSPLHF	TGTGCCAGCAGTAAAATGGGAACTCTACTCAATTCACCCCTCCACTTT
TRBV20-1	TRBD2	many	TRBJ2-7	CSARLAGGAGDQYF	TGCAGTGCCCGACTAGCGGGAGGGGCCGGTGATCAGTACTTC
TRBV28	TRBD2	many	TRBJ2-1	CASSSGTSGKSSYNEQFF	TGTGCCAGCAGTTCCGGGACTAGCGGGAAAAGCTCCTACAATGAGCAGTTCTTC
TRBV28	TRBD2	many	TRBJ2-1	CASSSQREAFYNEQFF	TGTGCCAGCAGTTCCCAGCGGGAGGCCTTTTACAATGAGCAGTTCTTC
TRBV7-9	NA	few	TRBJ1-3	CASSPPRGRNGNTIYF	TGTGCCAGCAGCCCCCCCCGCGGACGCAATGGAAACACCATATATTTT
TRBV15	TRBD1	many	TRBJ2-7	CATSNSRDSTYEQYF	TGTGCCACCAGCAATTCCCGGGACAGCACCTACGAGCAGTACTTC
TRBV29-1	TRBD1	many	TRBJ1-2	CSVEGGTDANYGYTF	TGCAGCGTTGAGGGGGGGACAGATGCTAACTATGGCTACACCTTC
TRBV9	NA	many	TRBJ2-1	CASSVGANSYNEQFF	TGTGCCAGCAGCGTAGGGGCTAACTCCTACAATGAGCAGTTCTTC
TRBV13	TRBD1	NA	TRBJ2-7	CASSYGQGWEQYF	TGTGCCAGCAGCTACGGACAGGGTTGGGAGCAGTACTTC
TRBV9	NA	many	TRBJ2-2	CASSPSGWSTGELFF	TGTGCCAGCAGCCCCAGCGGGTGGAGCACCGGGGAGCTGTTTTTT
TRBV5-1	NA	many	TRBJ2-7	CASSLRGAVYEQYF	TGCGCCAGCAGCTTGCGGGGGGCTGTCTACGAGCAGTACTTC
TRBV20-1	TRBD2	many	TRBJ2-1	CSARPGGGGAYNEQFF	TGCAGTGCTAGGCCGGGTGGCGGGGGGGCTTATAATGAGCAGTTCTTC
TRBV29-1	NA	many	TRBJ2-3	CSVESRGGRTDTQYF	TGCAGCGTTGAATCACGGGGCGGACGCACAGATACGCAGTATTTT
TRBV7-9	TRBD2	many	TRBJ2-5	CASSSDGGETQYF	TGTGCCAGCAGTTCAGACGGGGGGGAGACCCAGTACTTC
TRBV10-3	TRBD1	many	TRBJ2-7	CAIRETGYEQYF	TGTGCCATCAGGGAGACAGGGTACGAGCAGTACTTC
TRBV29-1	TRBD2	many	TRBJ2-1	CSVLGLAGWSSYNEQFF	TGCAGCGTCCTCGGACTAGCGGGATGGAGCTCCTACAATGAGCAGTTCTTC
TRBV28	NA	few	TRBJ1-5	CATFWGRQPQHF	TGTGCCACCTTCTGGGGGCGTCAGCCCCAGCATTTT
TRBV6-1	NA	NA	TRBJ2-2	CASNRDLANTGELFF	TGTGCCAGCAATAGGGACCTCGCGAACACCGGGGAGCTGTTTTTT
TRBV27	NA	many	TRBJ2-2	CASSSSGVFDTGELFF	TGTGCCAGCAGTTCCTCGGGGGTCTTTGACACCGGGGAGCTGTTTTTT
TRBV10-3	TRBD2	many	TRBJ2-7	CAISDGLAGGRSYEQYF	TGTGCCATCAGTGATGGGCTAGCGGGAGGTAGGTCCTACGAGCAGTACTTC
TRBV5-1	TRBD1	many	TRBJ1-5	CASSLGTGNNQPQHF	TGCGCCAGCAGCTTAGGGACAGGGAACAATCAGCCCCAGCATTTT
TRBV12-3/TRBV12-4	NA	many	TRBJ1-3	CASRRSTGPTGNTIYF	TGTGCCAGCAGGAGATCGACAGGCCCCACTGGAAACACCATATATTTT
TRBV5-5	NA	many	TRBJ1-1	CASSRSGVTEAFF	TGTGCCAGCTCTAGATCCGGGGTTACTGAAGCTTTCTTT
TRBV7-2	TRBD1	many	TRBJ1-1	CASSLERGREAFF	TGTGCCAGCAGCTTAGAGAGGGGGCGTGAAGCTTTCTTT
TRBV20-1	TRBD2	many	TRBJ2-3	CSAPVRGAGPTTDTQYF	TGCAGTGCCCCAGTTAGGGGAGCGGGACCCACCACAGATACGCAGTATTTT
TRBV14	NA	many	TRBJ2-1	CASSQGRWEQFF	TGTGCCAGCAGCCAAGGTCGGTGGGAGCAGTTCTTC
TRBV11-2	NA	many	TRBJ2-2	CASSPGLGGELFF	TGTGCCAGCAGCCCGGGATTAGGGGGGGAGCTGTTTTTT
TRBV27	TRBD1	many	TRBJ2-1	CATWTGRNEQFF	TGTGCCACCTGGACAGGAAGAAATGAGCAGTTCTTC
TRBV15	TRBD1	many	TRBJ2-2	CATSRDASTWTGDTGELFF	TGTGCCACCAGCAGAGATGCCTCGACTTGGACAGGAGATACCGGGGAGCTGTTTTTT
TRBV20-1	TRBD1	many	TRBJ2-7	CSARPYGQGTYEQYF	TGCAGTGCTAGGCCCTACGGACAGGGAACCTACGAGCAGTACTTC
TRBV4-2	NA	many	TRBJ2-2	CASSQDRRTTGELFF	TGTGCCAGCAGCCAAGATCGACGGACGACCGGGGAGCTGTTTTTT
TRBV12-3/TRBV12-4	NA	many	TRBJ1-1	CASGRDASREGTEAFF	TGTGCCAGCGGGCGGGACGCCTCCCGGGAGGGCACTGAAGCTTTCTTT
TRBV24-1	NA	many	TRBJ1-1	CATTQRSMNTEAFF	TGTGCCACCACCCAGCGAAGCATGAACACTGAAGCTTTCTTT
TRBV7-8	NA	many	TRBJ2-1	CASSLFGSVSYNEQFF	TGTGCCAGCAGCTTATTTGGTTCGGTCTCCTACAATGAGCAGTTCTTC
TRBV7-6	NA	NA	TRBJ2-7	CASSTGFEQYF	TGTGCCAGCAGCACTGGGTTTGAGCAGTACTTC
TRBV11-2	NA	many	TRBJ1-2	CASSHGGGLHYGYTF	TGTGCCAGCAGCCATGGAGGGGGGCTTCACTATGGCTACACCTTC
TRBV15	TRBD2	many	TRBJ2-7	CATSGGTNHYEQYF	TGTGCCACCAGCGGCGGGACTAACCACTACGAGCAGTACTTC
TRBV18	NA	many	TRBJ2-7	CASSPSGKNEQYF	TGTGCCAGCTCACCATCCGGGAAGAACGAGCAGTACTTC
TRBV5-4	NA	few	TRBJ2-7	CASSTPGRTYEQYF	TGTGCCAGCAGCACCCCGGGACGGACCTACGAGCAGTACTTC
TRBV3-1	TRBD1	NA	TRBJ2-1	CTSSPGQGVGEQFF	TGTACCAGCAGCCCGGGACAGGGGGTGGGTGAGCAGTTCTTC
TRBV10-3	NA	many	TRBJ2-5	CAISEAEPASQETQYF	TGTGCCATCAGTGAGGCGGAACCGGCCTCCCAAGAGACCCAGTACTTC
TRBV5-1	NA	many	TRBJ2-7	CASSLGPGKEAYEQYF	TGCGCCAGCAGCTTGGGCCCCGGGAAGGAAGCCTACGAGCAGTACTTC
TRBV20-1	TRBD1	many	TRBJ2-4	CSAGRTGVGKNIQYF	TGCAGTGCGGGGAGGACAGGGGTAGGCAAAAACATTCAGTACTTC